These 29 T cell receptor beta chains originate from one sample sequenced in a study of lymphopenia after photon versus proton radiotherapy. TCRdb's table, derived via immunoSEQ multiplex PCR, lists solely in-frame clones and lacks some. The repertoire holds more than 2,500 clones, under 80% seen once, with around 53% in the top ten. Here the sequenced sample was peripheral blood, taken from a patient treated with proton-based radiotherapy. Receptor source: a man aged 80 or over with esophageal cancer.

The chain employs TRBV7-2 and TRBJ2-3, with 7 bases fitting TRBD2. V lost 1 base and J lost 3; bases outside the gene matches: 7. The CDR3 spans 16 residues. The germline V gene encodes CDR1 SGHTA and CDR2 FQGNSA. The CDR3 DNA is TGTGCCAGCAGCTTAGTCGGACTAGATTGGACAGATACGCAGTATTTT. As protein: CASSLVGLDWTDTQYF.

This chain joins TRBV7-3 and TRBJ1-3; D might be TRBD1 (6 bases). The CDR3 sequence is 16 residues long. Trimming stripped 0 bases from V and 0 bases from J, with 9 bases between. Per germline, CDR1 SGHTA and CDR2 FQGTGA. The CDR3 here is CASSLTGGASGNTIYF. CDR3 nucleotides: TGTGCCAGCAGCTTAACCGGGGGCGCCTCTGGAAACACCATATATTTT.

The rearrangement uses TRBV29-1 and TRBJ2-3; D ambiguous. Trimming stripped 6 bases from V and 6 bases from J, with 10 bases between. CDR1 is SQVTM, CDR2 ANQGSEA, per germline. CDR3 size: 11 residues. CDR3 bases: TGCAGCGTGTTCCATGCGGATACGCAGTATTTT. This sequence encodes CSVFHADTQYF.

The chain joins TRBV28 to TRBJ1-2, with 7 positions matching TRBD1. CDR1 and CDR2 from the germline V gene are MDHEN and SYDVKM. V was pared by 6 bases and J by 4 bases, with 8 bases of the junction left unmatched. The CDR3 runs to 14 residues. The CDR3 DNA follows: TGTGCCAGCAGCCCCTCCGGACAGGTCTATGGCTACACCTTC. Its protein product is CASSPSGQVYGYTF.

The V gene is TRBV11-2, the J gene TRBJ2-3, with D perhaps TRBD2 (7 bases). Germline loops: CDR1 SGHAT, CDR2 FQNNGV. The length of the CDR3 is 16 residues. V lost 6 bases and J lost 6, with 22 bases in between. Here the CDR3 reads CASSSPGEGKRDTQYF. The DNA of the CDR3 is TGTGCCAGCAGTTCCCCAGGGGAGGGGAAGAGGGATACGCAGTATTTT.

The rearrangement uses TRBV11-3 and TRBJ2-6; D uncertain. CDR1 SGHNT and CDR2 YENEEA come from the germline V gene. The CDR3 loop spans 15 amino acids. The V gene lost 1 base and the J gene lost 2 bases, with 6 bases spanning the gap. The CDR3 loop reads CASSLAEAGANVLTF. The CDR3, as DNA: TGTGCCAGCAGCTTAGCCGAAGCTGGGGCCAACGTCCTGACTTTC. Looking up the rest from reference TRBV11-3 and TRBJ2-6 gives the full variable domain: EAGVVQSPRYKIIEKKQPVAFWCNPISGHNTLYWYLQNLGQGPELLIRYENEEAVDDSQLPKDRFSAERLKGVDSTLKIQPAELGDSAVYLCASSLAEAGANVLTFGAGSRLTVL.

This clone has just a few counts. The rearrangement links TRBV7-2 to TRBJ2-5; weak D call: TRBD2 (6 bases). V was shortened by 5 bases and J by 2 bases, with 12 bases between the two germline ends. The CDR3 loop spans 14 amino acids. Germline loops: CDR1 SGHTA, CDR2 FQGNSA. CDR3: CASSLSGVQETQYF. As DNA, the CDR3 is TGTGCCAGCAGCCTTAGCGGAGTTCAAGAGACCCAGTACTTC.

The chain combines TRBV14 with TRBJ1-4; D unclear. CDR1 SGHDN and CDR2 FVKESK come from the germline V gene. The V end was cut by 3 bases, the J end by 8 bases, with 4 bases between. The CDR3 has 11 amino acids. CDR3 nucleotides: TGTGCCAGCAGCCATGGGGAAAAACTGTTTTTT. Translated, it gives CASSHGEKLFF.

The chain recombines TRBV4-2 with TRBJ2-6; TRBD2 matches 7 bases. Germline V lookup: CDR1 LGHNA, CDR2 YNFKEQ. J was trimmed by 0 bases and V by 6 bases; bases with no gene match: 11. The length of the CDR3 is 18 residues. The DNA for the CDR3 is TGTGCCAGCAGGCCTTTACTAGCGCGTGGCTCTGGGGCCAACGTCCTGACTTTC. This codes for CASRPLLARGSGANVLTF.

Here the CDR3 reads CASSPEGLAGVYGANVLTF. The CDR3 DNA reads TGTGCCAGCAGCCCGGAGGGACTAGCGGGAGTTTACGGGGCCAACGTCCTGACTTTC. The chain couples TRBV13 to TRBJ2-6; 14 bases are a match to TRBD2. CDR3 size: 19 residues. Germline-derived CDR1 and CDR2 are PRHDT and FYEKMQ (reference sequence). V lost 5 bases to trimming and J lost 4 bases; unmatched junction nucleotides: 10.

V is TRBV11-2 and J is TRBJ2-1; no clear D gene. The V gene's germline CDR1 is SGHAT and CDR2 FQNNGV. Trimming shortened V by 3 bases and J by 9 bases, and 24 bases separated the two germline ends. The CDR3 sequence is 17 residues long. The CDR3 is CASSFRAGLVTSSEQFF. The CDR3 DNA follows: TGTGCCAGCAGCTTTAGAGCCGGCCTCGTTACGTCTAGTGAGCAGTTCTTC.

The chain carries TRBV19 and TRBJ2-1; D is perhaps TRBD1 (6 bases). CDR1 is LNHDA, CDR2 SQIVND, per germline (reference sequence). Between the trimmed V and J ends, which lost 5 bases and 4 bases, there was a span of 15 bases. There are 15 residues in the CDR3. This CDR3 is CASSFLVRGYNEQFF. CDR3 sequence (DNA): TGTGCCAGTAGTTTCTTGGTCAGGGGATACAATGAGCAGTTCTTC.

This clone has a single count. The CDR3 reads CASSLGLAGVFFNEQFF. CDR3 coding DNA: TGTGCCAGCAGCCTGGGACTAGCGGGAGTGTTTTTCAATGAGCAGTTCTTC. The V call is TRBV14, the J call TRBJ2-1; TRBD2 matches 14 bases. This CDR3 is 17 amino acids long. The ends lost 4 bases at V and 6 bases at J; junction bases unmatched: 8. The germline CDR1 and CDR2 sequences are SGHDN and FVKESK.

V gene TRBV5-1 combines with J gene TRBJ1-6; D gene uncertain. Germline CDR1 reads SGHRS; CDR2 reads YFSETQ. Trimming pared 0 bases from V and 1 base from J, leaving 8 bases between. This CDR3 comprises 16 residues. CDR3 region: CASSLGGSSYNSPLHF. Here the CDR3 DNA reads TGCGCCAGCAGCTTGGGGGGTTCTTCCTATAATTCACCCCTCCACTTT.

The chain links TRBV6-5 to TRBJ2-2; 12 nucleotides agree with TRBD1. Germline CDR1 is MNHEY and CDR2 is SVGAGI. Trimming cost V 2 bases and J 8 bases; bases outside gene matches: 6. CDR3 size: 16 residues. The CDR3 region has the DNA TGTGCCAGCAGTTACACCGGGACAGGGGGCAATGGGGAGCTGTTTTTT. This codes for CASSYTGTGGNGELFF.

V usage is TRBV10-1 and J usage is TRBJ2-1, with 7 bases fitting TRBD2. Losses at the gene ends were 4 bases for V and 2 bases for J; bases not matched to a gene: 5. The CDR3 runs to 15 residues. CDR1 WNHNN and CDR2 SYGVQD come from the germline V gene (reference sequence). The CDR3 DNA follows: TGCGCCAGCAGTGGGGGAGCGGGACCCTACAATGAGCAGTTCTTC. Translated, it gives CASSGGAGPYNEQFF.

This clone appeared once. The chain links TRBV28 to TRBJ2-7, with 11 bases lining up with TRBD1. The CDR3 length is 16 residues. J was trimmed by 4 bases and V by 7 bases; bases with no gene match: 12. The germline gives CDR1 MDHEN, CDR2 SYDVKM. This CDR3 reads CASIMLRGDRGYEQYF. The CDR3 region has the DNA TGTGCCAGCATTATGTTGCGGGGGGACAGGGGGTACGAGCAGTACTTC.

This chain connects TRBV30 to TRBJ2-4; D ambiguous. The V and J ends lost 2 bases and 3 bases respectively, with 14 bases between them. In germline, CDR1 is GTSNPN, CDR2 SVGIG (reference sequence). This CDR3 comprises 15 residues. CDR3 sequence reads: CAWSFGSIGKNIQYF. CDR3 nucleotide sequence: TGTGCCTGGAGTTTCGGATCTATCGGCAAAAACATTCAGTACTTC.

The gene calls are TRBV9 and TRBJ1-1, with 7 bases that match TRBD1. The length of the CDR3 is 17 residues. V was pared by 4 bases and J by 0 bases, with 12 bases of the junction left unmatched. The germline V gene has CDR1 SGDLS and CDR2 YYNGEE. CDR3 sequence: CASSITGQPKVNTEAFF. The CDR3 DNA reads as TGTGCCAGCAGCATAACGGGACAGCCGAAGGTGAACACTGAAGCTTTCTTT. Drawing the rest from reference TRBV9 and TRBJ1-1, the complete variable domain is DSGVTQTPKHLITATGQRVTLRCSPRSGDLSVYWYQQSLDQGLQFLIQYYNGEERAKGNILERFSAQQFPDLHSELNLSSLELGDSALYFCASSITGQPKVNTEAFFGQGTRLTVV.

About this clone itself: With a far larger clone one base away, a read error is the likely cause. J is TRBJ2-3 and V is TRBV9, with 8 nucleotides matching TRBD2. The germline V gene encodes CDR1 SGDLS and CDR2 YYNGEE. This CDR3 has 17 amino acids. This chain's CDR3 is CATSALGGAGLADTQYF. As DNA, the CDR3 is TGTGCCACCAGCGCTCTCGGGGGGGCGGGCTTAGCAGATACGCAGTATTTT.

The CDR3, as DNA: TGTGCCAGCACCCTTAGCGGGAACGTGAATGAGCAGTTCTTC. Its translation is CASTLSGNVNEQFF. V usage is TRBV9 and J usage is TRBJ2-1; TRBD2 agrees at 8 bases. This CDR3 comprises 14 residues. The V segment lost 6 bases and the J segment 7 bases; nucleotides outside the gene matches: 9. Germline CDR1 is SGDLS and CDR2 is YYNGEE.

This clone was observed a few times. V usage is TRBV19 and J usage is TRBJ1-1, with D unresolved. With 3 bases removed from V and 1 base from J, the gap between germline ends came to 6 bases. This CDR3 spans 13 amino acids. The germline V gene encodes CDR1 LNHDA and CDR2 SQIVND (reference sequence). This CDR3 reads CASSISRNTEAFF. CDR3 DNA: TGTGCCAGTAGTATCTCCAGGAACACTGAAGCTTTCTTT.

This chain uses TRBV4-2 with TRBJ2-3; 7 bases agree with TRBD2. Germline CDR1 is LGHNA and CDR2 is YNFKEQ. V dropped 5 bases and J dropped 2; count of bases not matched to a gene: 10. This CDR3 has 16 residues. CDR3 region: CASSLRPAGSTDTQYF. CDR3 bases: TGTGCCAGCAGCTTACGGCCAGCGGGGTCCACAGATACGCAGTATTTT.

CDR3 coding DNA: TGTGCCAGCAGTTTAGAGGTGGGGAACTACGAGCAGTACTTC. Translated: CASSLEVGNYEQYF. The chain links TRBV28 to TRBJ2-7; no clear D. V was trimmed by 2 bases and J by 3 bases, leaving 11 bases between them. From germline, CDR1 is MDHEN and CDR2 SYDVKM. This CDR3 region has 14 residues.

V usage is TRBV6-5 and J usage is TRBJ2-5, with D perhaps matching TRBD2 (6 bases). TRBJ2-7 explains the end of the DNA better; the J call may be wrong. The germline V gene encodes CDR1 MNHEY and CDR2 SVGAGI. The CDR3 consists of 13 residues. The CDR3 region has the DNA TGTGCCAGCAGTTACTACGGGGGTAACGAGCAGTACTTC. This gives the protein CASSYYGGNEQYF.

J is TRBJ2-3 and V is TRBV5-6; no definite D call. CDR3 length equals 14 residues. The V gene's germline CDR1 is SGHDT and CDR2 YYEEEE. V was cut by 4 bases and J by 2 bases, with 11 bases left in between. CDR3: CASSPWTFTDTQYF. The CDR3 nucleotides read TGTGCCAGCAGCCCCTGGACCTTCACAGATACGCAGTATTTT.

This clone is categorized as medium-sized (0.01 to 0.1%). The V and J genes are TRBV7-2 and TRBJ2-7, with D uncertain. V shed 5 bases and J shed 2 bases, with 10 bases lying between them. The CDR3 totals 13 residues. The germline V gene encodes CDR1 SGHTA and CDR2 FQGNSA. The CDR3 DNA is TGTGCCAGCAGCCCCAGTGGGACCTACGAGCAGTACTTC. It is translated as CASSPSGTYEQYF.

The chain carries TRBV10-3 and TRBJ2-3, with TRBD2 matching 8 bases. After removal of 4 bases from V and 3 bases from J, the junction contained 6 bases not matched to a gene. CDR3 length: 15 amino acids. From germline, CDR1 is ENHRY and CDR2 SYGVKD. The CDR3 sequence: CAISVSSGVTDTQYF. The CDR3 DNA reads TGTGCCATCAGTGTCAGTAGCGGGGTTACAGATACGCAGTATTTT.

This clone is labeled medium-sized. The chain uses TRBV6-1 and TRBJ2-7; D uncertain. In germline, CDR1 is MNHNS, CDR2 SASEGT. The CDR3 extends over 15 amino acids. Trimming cost V 0 bases and J 3 bases, with 12 bases left between them. The CDR3 sequence is CASSEAYETYYEQYF. The CDR3 DNA follows: TGTGCCAGCAGTGAAGCATATGAGACTTACTACGAGCAGTACTTC.